Each of the 28 T cell receptor beta chains below was sequenced from the same sample in a study of CD8+ T cells in alopecia areata. Scientists pooled cutaneous lymph node cells and sorted them on CD4, CD8alpha, NKG2D, NKG2ACE and other markers. As the sequencing template, cDNA was produced by extracting RNA and reverse transcribing it. The protocol was immunoSEQ multiplex PCR, while the TCRdb copy is restricted to in-frame clones and leaves out a portion. The sample includes 200,000 to 300,000 clones, none of them occurring once. Sequencing was performed on CD4+ T cells sorted from a lymph node. The receptors come from a C3H/HeJ mouse with alopecia areata. The strain's MHC: H2-k.

About this clone itself: Mouse germline and gene names are used. The read comes to an end 4 residues before the CDR3 does, leaving the germline J gene to fill in the end. This sequence joins TRBV13-3 and TRBJ1-1; TRBD1 matches at 10 bases. The V gene end was trimmed by 5 bases and the J gene end by 4 bases; junction bases not matched to a gene: 2. The germline V gene encodes CDR1 NNHDY and CDR2 SYVADS. The CDR3 extends over 13 amino acids. The CDR3 sequence: CASRDRGPTEVFF. The covered CDR3 bases are TGTGCCAGCAGAGACAGGGGGCCCACA.

A note on this clone: Gene and germline names: mouse. The CDR3 end falls 4 residues outside the read, so it is completed with the germline J gene. Other DNA sequences in the sample encode the same CDR3. The chain uses TRBV19 and TRBJ2-1, with D possibly matching TRBD1 (6 bases). Looked up from germline, CDR1 is FNHDT and CDR2 is SITEND (reference sequence). Trimming cost V 0 bases and J 3 bases, with 7 bases left between them. This CDR3 is 14 amino acids long. CDR3 sequence: CASSIGGGYAEQFF. The CDR3 DNA, read in part, is TGTGCCAGCAGTATAGGAGGGGGCTATGCT.

The table lists this clone with a few counts. Mouse germline and gene names are used. The CDR3 is cut off 3 residues early in the read; its end comes from the germline J gene. This same CDR3 is encoded by further DNA sequences in the sample. This rearrangement joins TRBV13-1 to TRBJ1-6; 8 positions agree with TRBD1. TRBJ1-6 is an ORF for which the function is uncertain. The CDR3 has 14 residues. Trimming took 3 bases from V and 5 from J; bases not matched to a gene: 1. The germline V gene encodes CDR1 NSHNY and CDR2 SYGAGN. The CDR3 region is CASSVQGDNSPLYF. Incomplete CDR3 DNA: TGTGCCAGCAGTGTACAGGGGGATAATTCGCCC.

On this clone itself: The gene names here belong to mouse. The CDR3 is cut off 4 residues early in the read; its end comes from the germline J gene. The rearrangement joins TRBV13-3 to TRBJ2-3, with a weak D call TRBD2 (5 bases). V shed 2 bases and J shed 0 bases, with 7 bases lying between them. Germline CDR1 is NNHDY and CDR2 is SYVADS. CDR3 length: 14 amino acids. This chain's CDR3 is CASSDRLSAETLYF. CDR3 bases read: TGTGCCAGCAGTGACAGACTGAGTGCAGAA.

This clone was seen more than once but under ten times. Gene names are the mouse ones. The read ends 4 residues early relative to the CDR3; the germline J gene fills the gap. The genes are TRBV19 and TRBJ2-2; 12 bases align to TRBD2. The CDR3 contains 15 residues. V shed 6 bases and J 4 bases; nucleotides not matched to a gene: 4. Germline V gene data show CDR1 as FNHDT and CDR2 as SITEND (reference sequence). The part of the CDR3 DNA that was read is TGTGCCAGCAAACCGGGACTGGGGGGCACCGGG. Amino acid sequence: CASKPGLGGTG. The complete CDR3 protein is CASKPGLGGTGQLYF.

This clone was seen more than once but under ten times. All gene names here are mouse names. Sequencing ends 4 residues short of the CDR3 end; the germline J gene provides the rest. V is TRBV31 and J is TRBJ2-3; weak D call: TRBD1 (5 bases). CDR1 and CDR2 from the germline V gene are GKSSPN and SITVG. Trimming removed 5 bases from V and 1 base from J, with 10 bases in between. The CDR3 consists of 13 residues. The CDR3 spells CAWVREGAETLYF. The sequenced CDR3 bases are TGTGCCTGGGTCAGGGAGGGTGCAGAA.

Details on this clone: Mouse names are used for the genes. The CDR3 end falls 4 residues outside the read, so it is completed with the germline J gene. J is TRBJ2-4 and V is TRBV5; 7 bases are shared with TRBD1. The J segment lost 3 bases and the V segment lost 3 bases, leaving 3 bases of the junction unmatched. The CDR3 is made up of 14 amino acids. Germline CDR1 and CDR2: LGHNA and YNLKQL (reference sequence). CDR3 DNA, as far as it was read: TGTGCCAGCAGCCATAGACAGGGCCAAAAC. Amino acid sequence: CASSHRQGQN. The complete CDR3 protein is CASSHRQGQNTLYF.

This clone was observed a handful of times. Mouse names are used for the genes. The read is 4 residues too short to cover the CDR3 end, so that end is filled in from the germline J gene. J is TRBJ2-3 and V is TRBV13-2, with TRBD1 as a possible D gene (6 bases). The CDR3 runs 14 residues. CDR1 and CDR2 from the germline V gene are NNHNN and SYGAGS (reference sequence). The V end lost 2 bases, the J end lost 2 bases, and 9 bases lay between the germline ends. The sequenced CDR3 bases are TGTGCCAGCGGTGAGCAGGGGACTGCAGAA. The encoded protein is CASGEQGTAE. The whole CDR3 protein is CASGEQGTAETLYF.

This clone was observed a handful of times. Gene labels here are mouse ones. Read data end 4 residues before the CDR3 end; the end is taken from the germline J gene. The same CDR3 can be traced to other DNA sequences in this sample. V is TRBV19 and J is TRBJ2-5; 7 positions agree with TRBD2. The CDR3 is made up of 13 amino acids. V lost 5 bases to trimming and J lost 0 bases; unmatched junction nucleotides: 0. The germline V gene encodes CDR1 FNHDT and CDR2 SITEND (reference sequence). CDR3 loop: CASRGGNQDTQYF. The sequenced CDR3 bases are TGTGCCAGCAGGGGGGGGAACCAAGAC.

About this clone: Genes and germline come from the mouse. The read halts 4 residues ahead of the CDR3 end, with the missing end drawn from the germline J gene. The chain carries TRBV1 and TRBJ2-7, with 10 nucleotides matching TRBD2. CDR1 NSQYPW and CDR2 LRSPGD come from the germline V gene (reference sequence). The CDR3 is 15 residues long. The CDR3 sequence is CTCSADGTGEDEQYF. The CDR3 DNA, read in part, is TGCACCTGCAGTGCAGATGGGACTGGGGAGGAT.

On this clone: Germline and genes: mouse. The DNA read from the CDR3 is TGTGCCAGCAGTGTCACCGGGACAGGGTACCACTCC. Translation gives CASSVTGTGYHS. The whole CDR3 sequence is CASSVTGTGYHSDYTF. The rearrangement uses TRBV13-3 and TRBJ1-2, with 9 bases identical to TRBD1. The missing CDR3 end, 4 residues past where the read stops, is filled in from the germline J gene. The CDR3 has 16 residues. From germline, CDR1 is NNHDY and CDR2 SYVADS. With 3 bases clipped from V and 3 bases from J, the junction kept 9 bases outside the gene matches.

Details on this clone: Genes and germline come from the mouse. The CDR3 loop reads CASSIGTKEVFF. Incomplete CDR3 DNA: TGTGCCAGCAGTATAGGGACAAAA. This chain connects TRBV19 to TRBJ1-1; the D gene is possibly TRBD1 (5 bases). The CDR3 end falls 4 residues outside the read, so it is completed with the germline J gene. Looked up from germline, CDR1 is FNHDT and CDR2 is SITEND (reference sequence). The CDR3 runs 12 residues.

As regards this clone: Gene labels here are mouse ones. From the germline J gene comes the end of the CDR3, since the read stops 4 residues before it. The J gene is TRBJ2-1, the V gene TRBV13-1, with TRBD1 identical over 8 bases. The CDR3 has 12 amino acids. Germline V CDR1 and CDR2: NSHNY, SYGAGN. The part of the CDR3 DNA that was read is TGTGCCAGCAGTGGGACAGGGTCT. Encoded protein: CASSGTGS. The full CDR3 sequence reads CASSGTGSEQFF.

Details on this clone: Genes here carry mouse names. The missing CDR3 end, 4 residues past where the read stops, is filled in from the germline J gene. Other DNA sequences in this sample translate to the same CDR3. The chain employs TRBV31 and TRBJ2-2; 11 nucleotides line up with TRBD2. V shed 0 bases and J 4 bases; nucleotides not matched to a gene: 1. CDR1 GKSSPN and CDR2 SITVG come from the germline V gene. The CDR3 sequence is 15 residues long. The CDR3 loop reads CAWSLGTGGTGQLYF. CDR3 bases read: TGTGCCTGGAGTCTTGGGACTGGGGGCACCGGG.

This clone has just a few counts. Gene names are mouse gene names. The read halts 3 residues ahead of the CDR3 end, with the missing end drawn from the germline J gene. This chain uses TRBV1 with TRBJ1-6, with 8 bases aligning to TRBD1. TRBJ1-6 is treated as an ORF (open reading frame) with a function not yet certain. The CDR3 has 15 residues. Germline V gene lookup returns CDR1 NSQYPW and CDR2 LRSPGD (reference sequence). Trimming removed 5 bases from V and 0 bases from J; junction bases left unmatched: 0. CDR3 DNA (partial): TGCACCTGCAGTCAGGGGGCTTCCTATAATTCGCCC. Protein product: CTCSQGASYNSP. In full, the CDR3 is CTCSQGASYNSPLYF.

Notes on this clone: Gene names and germline match the mouse. Read sequence stops 4 residues before the CDR3 end, and the germline J gene provides the missing end. The V and J genes are TRBV5 and TRBJ2-7; 8 bases agree with TRBD1. Trimming removed 0 bases from V and 1 base from J; junction bases left unmatched: 2. CDR3 length equals 15 residues. In germline, CDR1 is LGHNA, CDR2 YNLKQL (reference sequence). CDR3 DNA, as far as it was read: TGTGCCAGCAGCCAAGACCGGACAGGGTCCTAT. Amino acids: CASSQDRTGSY. The complete CDR3 sequence is CASSQDRTGSYEQYF.

Comments on this clone: A read error may explain this, as a much larger clone is one base away. Gene labels here are mouse ones. The DNA ends 4 residues before the CDR3 does, and the rest of the CDR3 is filled in from the germline J gene. The V gene is TRBV13-3, the J gene TRBJ2-7, with 9 nucleotides matching TRBD2. There are 14 residues in the CDR3. J lost 0 bases, V lost 4 bases, and 2 bases had no gene match. Germline CDR1 is NNHDY and CDR2 is SYVADS. The CDR3 region is CASSLGGRSYEQYF. The DNA read from the CDR3 is TGTGCCAGCAGTTTGGGGGGGCGCTCCTAT.

A note on this clone: Gene labels here are mouse ones. The read halts 4 residues ahead of the CDR3 end, with the missing end drawn from the germline J gene. The V and J genes are TRBV13-2 and TRBJ2-3, with 10 bases fitting TRBD1. The ends lost 0 bases at V and 2 bases at J; junction bases unmatched: 3. Germline loops: CDR1 NNHNN, CDR2 SYGAGS (reference sequence). The CDR3 is made up of 16 amino acids. The part of the CDR3 DNA that was read is TGTGCCAGCGGTGATGCCGGGACAGGGGATGCAGAA. Its protein product is CASGDAGTGDAE. The entire CDR3 reads CASGDAGTGDAETLYF.

Regarding this clone: The gene names here belong to mouse. The read gets to within 4 residues of the CDR3 end, and the germline J gene fills in the rest. This rearrangement joins TRBV5 to TRBJ2-7; D remains ambiguous. The CDR3 is 13 amino acids. Per germline, CDR1 LGHNA and CDR2 YNLKQL (reference sequence). The CDR3 spells CASSQGEKYEQYF. The part of the CDR3 DNA that was read is TGTGCCAGCAGCCAAGGGGAAAAGTAT.

This clone was picked up a small number of times. Gene names and germline refer to mouse. Read data end 4 residues before the CDR3 end; the end is taken from the germline J gene. The genes are TRBV1 and TRBJ2-3, with D maybe TRBD2 (6 bases). Germline V gene data show CDR1 as NSQYPW and CDR2 as LRSPGD (reference sequence). This CDR3 comprises 14 residues. Trimming left V 3 bases short and J 2 bases short, with 9 bases between. The CDR3 loop is CTCSAGLFAETLYF. The part of the CDR3 DNA that was read is TGCACCTGCAGTGCGGGACTATTTGCAGAA.

This clone was seen only a few times. Here the gene names and germline are mouse. The observed sequence ends 4 residues before the CDR3 terminus, with the missing tail filled in from the germline J gene. At the DNA level, this CDR3 is encoded by other sequences in the same sample as well. The V gene is TRBV1, the J gene TRBJ2-2; D possibly corresponds to TRBD1 (5 bases). There are 15 residues in the CDR3. Between the trimmed V and J ends, which lost 0 bases and 3 bases, there was a span of 8 bases. Germline V lookup: CDR1 NSQYPW, CDR2 LRSPGD (reference sequence). CDR3: CTCSADQGDTGQLYF. CDR3 DNA (partial): TGCACCTGCAGTGCAGATCAAGGGGACACCGGG.

A few counts support this clone. The genes are named according to mouse. The sample carries other DNA sequences with the same CDR3. CDR3 bases read: TGTGCCAGCAGTAAGACAGGGGGTAGCTAT. Translation gives CASSKTGGSY. From start to end, the CDR3 is CASSKTGGSYEQYF. The gene calls are TRBV19 and TRBJ2-7; TRBD1 aligns across 9 bases. The CDR3 end is not reached by the read, which stops 4 residues before it; the germline J gene fills it in. The CDR3 runs 14 residues. Germline V gene data show CDR1 as FNHDT and CDR2 as SITEND (reference sequence). V lost 3 bases to trimming and J lost 3 bases; unmatched junction nucleotides: 4.

This clone was counted a few times. The germline and genes are mouse ones. The read gets to within 4 residues of the CDR3 end, and the germline J gene fills in the rest. V and J are TRBV14 and TRBJ2-5; 12 bases agree with TRBD2. Germline lookup yields CDR1 SGHDT and CDR2 FRDEAV. The CDR3 contains 15 residues. This chain's CDR3 is CASSTDWGGEDTQYF. Incomplete CDR3 DNA: TGTGCCAGCAGTACCGACTGGGGGGGCGAAGAC.

This clone appeared a few times. Each gene name is a mouse one. The sequence runs out 4 residues before the end of the CDR3; the remainder is reconstructed from the germline J gene. The genes are TRBV13-2 and TRBJ1-2; a weak D match, TRBD1 (6 bases). CDR1 and CDR2 (germline): NNHNN, SYGAGS (reference sequence). This CDR3 is built from 12 residues. The chain's CDR3 is CASGLGGRDYTF. The part of the CDR3 DNA that was read is TGTGCCAGCGGACTGGGGGGGCGC.

Concerning this clone itself: Genes and germline are mouse. Read coverage stops 4 residues before the CDR3 terminus; the germline J gene supplies the remainder. This rearrangement joins TRBV31 to TRBJ1-2; 10 nucleotides match TRBD1. The CDR3 loop spans 13 amino acids. Germline loops: CDR1 GKSSPN, CDR2 SITVG. J lost 4 bases, V lost 1 base, and 0 bases had no gene match. The sequenced CDR3 bases are TGTGCCTGGAGTCGACAGGGGGCCTCC. It yields the protein CAWSRQGAS. From start to end, the CDR3 is CAWSRQGASDYTF.

This clone was recorded at least ten times. These gene names are mouse names. The CDR3 goes on 4 residues after the read ends, and that part is filled in from the germline J gene. The V call is TRBV13-1, the J call TRBJ1-2; weak D call: TRBD1 (6 bases). Germline values: CDR1 NSHNY, CDR2 SYGAGN. The CDR3 sequence is 15 residues long. V was clipped by 0 bases and J by 4 bases, with 13 bases between them. The CDR3 protein is CASSDAWGATSDYTF. The CDR3 bases that were read are TGTGCCAGCAGTGATGCATGGGGGGCAACCTCC.

Regarding this clone: Genes and germline are mouse. The CDR3 is cut off 4 residues early in the read; its end comes from the germline J gene. The chain joins TRBV13-1 to TRBJ2-7; 10 bases are a match to TRBD2. This CDR3 is 14 amino acids long. Germline CDR1 NSHNY, CDR2 SYGAGN. The junction had 5 bases not matched to a gene; V was cut back by 5 bases and J by 3 bases. CDR3 loop: CASRPGTGDYEQYF. CDR3 bases read: TGTGCCAGCAGGCCCGGGACTGGGGACTAT.

In this sample, this clone turned up a few times. Genes and germline come from the mouse. Read data end 4 residues before the CDR3 end; the end is taken from the germline J gene. V and J are TRBV13-1 and TRBJ2-5; 7 bases match TRBD2. V was pared by 3 bases and J by 2 bases, with 3 bases of the junction left unmatched. The CDR3 is 14 residues long. Germline V gene data show CDR1 as NSHNY and CDR2 as SYGAGN. CDR3 DNA, as far as it was read: TGTGCCAGCAGTGGGGGACTGATCCAAGAC. Its translation is CASSGGLIQD. The whole CDR3 protein is CASSGGLIQDTQYF.